What follows are 24 T cell receptor beta chains derived from one specimen sequenced in a study of cytomegalovirus exposure and HLA in healthy donors. Use of 60 Vbeta and 13 Jbeta primers characterized the PCR. TCRdb keeps only in-frame clones here, not all; method: immunoSEQ multiplex PCR. Counted here are around 140,000 clones, approximately 77% occurring once; the ten biggest clones make up over 1.3%. What was sequenced was PBMCs. These TCRs come from a woman aged 35 to 49 in good health and CMV-seronegative.

The chain is built from TRBV27 and TRBJ1-6; 7 bases are shared with TRBD1. V trimming: 7 bases; J trimming: 7 bases; junction bases outside the gene matches: 10. Germline V gives CDR1 MNHEY, CDR2 SMNVEV (reference sequence). The length of the CDR3 is 15 residues. CDR3 in DNA: TGTGCCAGCAACCGAGGGACCAGGGGGAATTCACCCCTCCACTTT. Translated, it gives CASNRGTRGNSPLHF.

The chain recombines TRBV6-5 with TRBJ1-5; possibly TRBD1 for D (6 bases). The CDR3 is made up of 15 amino acids. V lost 6 bases, J lost 5 bases, and 17 bases lay in between. Germline assignment: CDR1 MNHEY and CDR2 SVGAGI. CDR3 in amino acids: CASRRQAQDHQPQHF. CDR3 nucleotide sequence: TGTGCCAGCAGGCGACAGGCCCAGGACCATCAGCCCCAGCATTTT.

The chain employs TRBV11-2 and TRBJ1-1; 8 nucleotides align to TRBD1. The CDR3 is made up of 15 amino acids. The germline gives CDR1 SGHAT, CDR2 FQNNGV. V dropped 5 bases and J dropped 12; count of bases not matched to a gene: 17. The CDR3, as DNA: TGTGCCAGCAGCCAGGGTGCTACCGCGCGACAGGGGCCTTTCTTT. Translation gives CASSQGATARQGPFF.

In this sample, this clone turned up a few times. This rearrangement joins TRBV10-3 to TRBJ2-1; 10 bases map to TRBD2. The ends lost 4 bases at V and 4 bases at J; junction bases unmatched: 4. This CDR3 has 15 residues. Per the germline V gene, CDR1 is ENHRY and CDR2 is SYGVKD. DNA for the CDR3: TGTGCCATCAGTGCCCCTAGCGGGGGATACAATGAGCAGTTCTTC. Encoded protein: CAISAPSGGYNEQFF.

This chain connects TRBV7-6 to TRBJ2-6, with 7 bases identical to TRBD2. The CDR3 spans 18 residues. V was clipped by 1 base and J by 1 base; unmatched bases: 7. The germline CDR1 and CDR2 sequences are SGHVS and FNYEAQ. This chain's CDR3 is CASSLEPSGGSGANVLTF. In DNA, the CDR3 is TGTGCCAGCAGCTTAGAACCCTCGGGGGGATCTGGGGCCAACGTCCTGACTTTC.

V and J are TRBV9 and TRBJ2-3; 7 bases agree with TRBD2. The CDR3 contains 14 residues. V lost 3 bases and J lost 4; bases outside the gene matches: 5. The germline V gene has CDR1 SGDLS and CDR2 YYNGEE. CDR3 nucleotides: TGTGCCAGCAGCGACTTGACTAGCTCAGATACGCAGTATTTT. This codes for CASSDLTSSDTQYF.

The V gene is TRBV28, the J gene TRBJ1-6; 8 nucleotides line up with TRBD1. The junction had 4 bases not matched to a gene; V was cut back by 5 bases and J by 7 bases. CDR1 MDHEN and CDR2 SYDVKM come from the germline V gene. The CDR3 consists of 14 residues. CDR3 residues: CASSRTGYNSPLHF. DNA of the CDR3: TGTGCCAGCAGTAGGACAGGGTACAATTCACCCCTCCACTTT.

The chain carries TRBV5-4 and TRBJ1-3, with a weak D call TRBD1 (6 bases). This CDR3 contains 14 residues. V was trimmed by 4 bases and J by 0 bases, leaving 8 bases between them. The germline V gene has CDR1 SGHNT and CDR2 YYREEE (reference sequence). Written as DNA, the CDR3 is TGTGCCAGCAGCACACAGGGCTCTGGAAACACCATATATTTT. Residues: CASSTQGSGNTIYF.

The chain joins TRBV5-4 to TRBJ1-2, with D perhaps matching TRBD1 (6 bases). The CDR3 runs 13 residues. Trimming shortened V by 2 bases and J by 6 bases, and 11 bases separated the two germline ends. Germline loops: CDR1 SGHNT, CDR2 YYREEE (reference sequence). CDR3 protein: CASSFRGGNGYTF. The CDR3 coding sequence is TGTGCCAGCAGCTTCAGGGGTGGCAATGGCTACACCTTC.

The CDR3 DNA reads TGTGCCAGTAGCGATGTGACAGGGGCGCGTCGAGAGACCCAGTACTTC. Protein product: CASSDVTGARRETQYF. The V gene is TRBV19, the J gene TRBJ2-5, with TRBD1 identical over 8 bases. Trimming took 6 bases from V and 4 from J; bases not matched to a gene: 13. The CDR3 spans 16 residues. Germline assignment: CDR1 LNHDA and CDR2 SQIVND (reference sequence).

The J gene is TRBJ2-7, the V gene TRBV7-2, with D possibly matching TRBD1 (7 bases). The CDR3 covers 14 residues. Trimming stripped 1 base from V and 3 bases from J, with 10 bases between. The germline gives CDR1 SGHTA, CDR2 FQGNSA. The CDR3 loop reads CASSLDRGGYEQYF. CDR3 coding DNA: TGTGCCAGCAGCTTAGACAGGGGAGGCTACGAGCAGTACTTC.

The rearrangement links TRBV5-1 to TRBJ2-2; 8 nucleotides line up with TRBD1. Trimming cost V 6 bases and J 3 bases; bases outside gene matches: 7. CDR1 is SGHRS and CDR2 is YFSETQ in the germline V gene. The CDR3 runs 15 residues. The CDR3 DNA is TGCGCCAGCATGAGGCAGGGGGCTGACACCGGGGAGCTGTTTTTT. It encodes CASMRQGADTGELFF. Based on the CDR3 plus reference TRBV5-1 and TRBJ2-2, the full variable domain is KAGVTQTPRYLIKTRGQQVTLSCSPISGHRSVSWYQQTPGQGLQFLFEYFSETQRNKGNFPGRFSGRQFSNSRSEMNVSTLELGDSALYLCASMRQGADTGELFFGEGSRLTVL.

This clone is deemed medium-sized (0.01 to 0.1%). V is TRBV5-6 and J is TRBJ1-6; 9 positions match TRBD1. This CDR3 has 18 amino acids. The germline CDR1 and CDR2 sequences are SGHDT and YYEEEE. V shed 1 base and J 0 bases; nucleotides not matched to a gene: 5. CDR3 DNA sequence: TGTGCCAGCAGCTTGTACGGACAGGGGAGCTCCTATAATTCACCCCTCCACTTT. This codes for CASSLYGQGSSYNSPLHF.

The CDR3 here is CSGQWSEKLFF. CDR3 in DNA: TGCAGCGGGCAGTGGAGTGAAAAACTGTTTTTT. The V and J genes are TRBV29-1 and TRBJ1-4; unclear D gene. The CDR3 is 11 residues long. The V gene's germline CDR1 is SQVTM and CDR2 ANQGSEA. Trimming left V 7 bases short and J 7 bases short, with 10 bases between.

This sequence joins TRBV6-5 and TRBJ1-1; weak D call: TRBD1 (6 bases). Looked up from germline, CDR1 is MNHEY and CDR2 is SVGAGI. The length of the CDR3 is 15 residues. V lost 6 bases, J lost 0 bases, and 14 bases lay in between. The CDR3 nucleotides read TGTGCCAGCAGGTATCAGGGGAGCATGAACACTGAAGCTTTCTTT. Amino acid sequence: CASRYQGSMNTEAFF.

The chain recombines TRBV19 with TRBJ1-1, with D possibly TRBD1 on 5 matching bases. V was pared by 4 bases and J by 0 bases, with 9 bases between. The V gene's germline CDR1 is LNHDA and CDR2 SQIVND (reference sequence). The CDR3 has 14 amino acids. The CDR3 sequence is CASSNRILNTEAFF. In DNA, the CDR3 is TGTGCCAGTAGTAACAGGATTTTGAACACTGAAGCTTTCTTT.

V is TRBV6-1 and J is TRBJ2-3, with 7 nucleotides matching TRBD2. CDR3 length: 16 residues. The germline gives CDR1 MNHNS, CDR2 SASEGT. With 1 base clipped from V and 1 base from J, the junction kept 5 bases outside the gene matches. CDR3 coding DNA: TGTGCCAGCAGTGAAGTGGTCGCGGGGGGCACAGATACGCAGTATTTT. It codes for CASSEVVAGGTDTQYF.

The chain couples TRBV18 to TRBJ2-7, with 7 nucleotides matching TRBD1. Unmatched junction bases numbered 5, after V lost 3 bases and J lost 3 bases. The CDR3 runs to 14 residues. CDR1 KGHSH and CDR2 LQKENI come from the germline V gene. The CDR3 sequence is CASSPQGVGYEQYF. The CDR3 region has the DNA TGTGCCAGCTCACCGCAGGGGGTTGGCTACGAGCAGTACTTC.

The chain is built from TRBV5-1 and TRBJ2-7; D may be TRBD2 (5 bases). Germline V CDR1 and CDR2: SGHRS, YFSETQ. With 0 bases removed from V and 6 bases from J, the gap between germline ends came to 10 bases. The CDR3 runs to 13 residues. The CDR3 coding sequence is TGCGCCAGCAGCTTGGTTGCGGGTCTCGAGCAGTACTTC. It is translated as CASSLVAGLEQYF.

The table lists this clone with a few counts. The chain joins TRBV18 to TRBJ2-7; 9 bases align to TRBD1. Per the germline V gene, CDR1 is KGHSH and CDR2 is LQKENI. The CDR3 has 14 amino acids. The ends lost 3 bases at V and 3 bases at J; junction bases unmatched: 3. The CDR3 region is CASSPQTGGYEQYF. The DNA of the CDR3 is TGTGCCAGCTCACCCCAGACAGGGGGCTACGAGCAGTACTTC.

This clone was counted between two and nine times. The genes are TRBV7-9 and TRBJ1-1; TRBD1 is a possible D gene (6 bases). V gave up 5 bases and J gave up 5 bases, with 18 bases separating them. CDR3 length: 15 amino acids. Germline V gene data show CDR1 as SEHNR and CDR2 as FQNEAQ (reference sequence). CDR3: CASSRSQTGGTEAFF. CDR3 coding DNA: TGTGCCAGCAGCCGATCCCAGACAGGAGGTACTGAAGCTTTCTTT.

The genes are TRBV2 and TRBJ2-5; 10 bases fit TRBD2. With 6 bases clipped from V and 1 base from J, the junction kept 2 bases outside the gene matches. Germline lookup yields CDR1 SNHLY and CDR2 FYNNEI. The CDR3 consists of 14 residues. CDR3 sequence (DNA): TGTGCCAGCAGCTTAGCGGGGGGCCAAGAGACCCAGTACTTC. Amino acids: CASSLAGGQETQYF.

This clone was detected only a few times. V gene TRBV7-2 combines with J gene TRBJ2-5; TRBD1 matches at 7 bases. J was trimmed by 3 bases and V by 5 bases; bases with no gene match: 3. The CDR3 extends over 13 amino acids. Per the germline V gene, CDR1 is SGHTA and CDR2 is FQGNSA. CDR3 bases: TGTGCCAGCAGCCGCGACAGGGAAGAGACCCAGTACTTC. It is translated as CASSRDREETQYF.

V and J are TRBV11-3 and TRBJ2-2; TRBD1 aligns across 9 bases. CDR1 is SGHNT and CDR2 is YENEEA in the germline V gene. With 5 bases clipped from V and 5 bases from J, the junction kept 9 bases outside the gene matches. The CDR3 contains 16 residues. The CDR3 region has the DNA TGTGCCAGCAGCCCACGGACAGGGGTGAGGACCGGGGAGCTGTTTTTT. This gives the protein CASSPRTGVRTGELFF.